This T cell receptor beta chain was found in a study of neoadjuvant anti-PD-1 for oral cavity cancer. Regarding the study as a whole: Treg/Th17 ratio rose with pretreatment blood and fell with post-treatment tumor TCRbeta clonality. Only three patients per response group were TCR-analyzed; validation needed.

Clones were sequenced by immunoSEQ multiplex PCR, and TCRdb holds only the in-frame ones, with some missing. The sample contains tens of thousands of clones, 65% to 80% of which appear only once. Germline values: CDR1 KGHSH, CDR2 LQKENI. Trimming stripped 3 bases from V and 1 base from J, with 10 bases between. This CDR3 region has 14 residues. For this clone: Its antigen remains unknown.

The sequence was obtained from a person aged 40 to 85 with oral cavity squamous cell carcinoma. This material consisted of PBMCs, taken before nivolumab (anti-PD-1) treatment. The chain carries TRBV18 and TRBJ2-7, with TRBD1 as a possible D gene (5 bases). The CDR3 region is CASSPEAGSYEQYF. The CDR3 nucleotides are TGTGCCAGCTCACCTGAGGCAGGGTCCTACGAGCAGTACTTC.